Each of the 23 T cell receptor beta chains below was sequenced from the same sample in a study of T cells in Graves' hyperthyroidism and ophthalmopathy. The source material, RNA transcripts, was used to amplify TCR beta CDR3 regions. The HTBI primer set was used in a first-round RT-PCR of the TCR CDR3. Using its own MiXCR run on the multiplex PCR reads, TCRdb lists one record per CDR3 protein. The table lists hundreds of thousands of distinct CDR3 sequences, 14% of them singletons. Sequencing was done on a sample of blood. The receptors stem from a woman younger than 30 with Graves' hyperthyroidism.

This clonotype turned up a few times. The chain employs TRBV7-9 and TRBJ2-3; TRBD2 aligns across 9 bases. With V trimmed by 7 bases and J by 0 bases, 5 bases remained unmatched. The CDR3 is made up of 15 amino acids. Germline-derived CDR1 and CDR2 are SEHNR and FQNEAQ (reference sequence). The DNA for the CDR3 is TGTGCCAGCAATAACCTAGCGGGAAGCACAGATACGCAGTATTTT. Translation: CASNNLAGSTDTQYF.

This chain links TRBV7-9 with TRBJ2-1; tentatively, D is TRBD1 (6 bases). The germline V and J ends were trimmed by 5 bases and 2 bases, with 13 bases remaining between them. From germline, CDR1 is SEHNR and CDR2 FQNEAQ (reference sequence). This CDR3 is built from 15 residues. CDR3 nucleotides: TGTGCCAGCAGCCCCAAAGGGACAACCTACAATGAGCAGTTCTTC. This translates into CASSPKGTTYNEQFF.

The chain links TRBV6-2 or TRBV6-3 to TRBJ2-7; D ambiguous. The CDR3 runs to 14 residues. CDR1 is MNHEY, CDR2 SVGEGT, per germline. The V gene lost 6 bases and the J gene lost 2 bases, with 14 bases spanning the gap. The CDR3 loop is CASSPYSFAYEQYF. The CDR3 bases are TGTGCCAGCAGCCCGTATTCATTTGCCTACGAGCAGTACTTC.

The CDR3 DNA reads as TGTGCCAGCAGCCTATGGACATCGGTATTAGATACGCAGTATTTT. Amino acids: CASSLWTSVLDTQYF. The rearrangement joins TRBV7-2 to TRBJ2-3; the D gene is possibly TRBD1 (5 bases). This CDR3 region has 15 residues. Germline CDR1 and CDR2: SGHTA and FQGNSA. V lost 5 bases, J lost 5 bases, and 17 bases lay in between. The full variable domain, with the rest looked up from reference TRBV7-2 and TRBJ2-3, is GAGVSQSPSNKVTEKGKDVELRCDPISGHTALYWYRQSLGQGLEFLIYFQGNSAPDKSGLPSDRFSAERTGGSVSTLTIQRTQQEDSAVYLCASSLWTSVLDTQYFGPGTRLTVL.

The chain recombines TRBV20-1 with TRBJ1-2; the D gene is possibly TRBD1 (6 bases). V shed 1 base and J shed 6 bases, with 12 bases lying between them. The CDR3 is 13 amino acids. Per the germline V gene, CDR1 is DFQATT and CDR2 is SNEGSKA (reference sequence). In DNA, the CDR3 is TGCAGTGCTAGAGTGGGGGGCAGGGATGGCTACACCTTC. Translating gives CSARVGGRDGYTF.

This sequence joins TRBV15 and TRBJ2-7; D not resolved. The CDR3 consists of 14 residues. CDR1 and CDR2 from the germline V gene are LNHNV and YYDKDF (reference sequence). The ends were cut back, 0 bases at V and 1 base at J, with 7 bases in the middle. CDR3 nucleotide sequence: TGTGCCACCAGCAGAGATGGCAGTTCCTACGAGCAGTACTTC. Translated: CATSRDGSSYEQYF.

There are many counts of this clonotype. The rearrangement joins TRBV28 to TRBJ2-7; perhaps TRBD2 as D (7 bases). Germline CDR1 MDHEN, CDR2 SYDVKM. With 5 bases removed from V and 3 bases from J, the gap between germline ends came to 26 bases. The CDR3 spans 18 residues. The CDR3 is CASSPNPAGAGRYYEQYF. The CDR3 DNA reads TGTGCCAGCAGTCCAAACCCGGCGGGGGCGGGAAGGTACTACGAGCAGTACTTC.

This clonotype was counted between two and nine times. This chain's CDR3 is CASSFPGAPLSNTEAFF. DNA for the CDR3: TGTGCCAGCAGTTTCCCCGGGGCCCCTCTCTCGAACACTGAAGCTTTCTTT. This sequence joins TRBV12-3 or TRBV12-4 and TRBJ1-1, with D perhaps TRBD1 (5 bases). Trimming took off 3 bases at V and 1 base at J, with 18 bases between the two ends. The CDR3 loop spans 17 amino acids.

This clonotype was counted a few times. The V call is TRBV24-1, the J call TRBJ2-7; 8 bases fit TRBD2. The V gene end was trimmed by 7 bases and the J gene end by 5 bases; junction bases not matched to a gene: 12. This CDR3 comprises 15 residues. Germline assignment: CDR1 KGHDR and CDR2 SFDVKD. The CDR3 DNA is TGTGCCACCAGCTCCGTGAGCGGGAGTATCCACGAGCAGTACTTC. Translated, it gives CATSSVSGSIHEQYF.

The CDR3 reads CASSPPGATYEQYF. CDR3 in DNA: TGTGCCAGCAGTCCCCCAGGGGCGACCTACGAGCAGTACTTC. The chain employs TRBV6-1 and TRBJ2-7, with D tentatively TRBD1 (6 bases). The V end lost 5 bases, the J end lost 2 bases, and 13 bases lay between the germline ends. CDR1 and CDR2 (germline): MNHNS, SASEGT. The CDR3 has 14 amino acids.

This clonotype was seen at least ten times. The chain recombines TRBV2 with TRBJ1-2, with D unclear. The CDR3 is made up of 13 amino acids. The V end was cut by 3 bases, the J end by 2 bases, with 7 bases between. Germline lookup yields CDR1 SNHLY and CDR2 FYNNEI. CDR3 nucleotide sequence: TGTGCCAGCAGTGACAGACGGAACTATGGCTACACCTTC. Protein product: CASSDRRNYGYTF. Full variable domain (outside the CDR3, taken from reference TRBV2 and TRBJ1-2): EPEVTQTPSHQVTQMGQEVILRCVPISNHLYFYWYRQILGQKVEFLVSFYNNEISEKSEIFDDQFSVERPDGSNFTLKIRSTKLEDSAMYFCASSDRRNYGYTFGSGTRLTVV.

In this sample, this clonotype turned up many times. The rearrangement uses TRBV7-8 and TRBJ2-7; 10 bases agree with TRBD2. V lost 3 bases, J lost 3 bases, and 8 bases stayed unmatched. Germline V lookup: CDR1 SGHVS, CDR2 FQNEAQ. The CDR3 covers 16 residues. Here the CDR3 DNA reads TGTGCCAGCAGCTTGTTAGCGGGAGGCCCCGTCTACGAGCAGTACTTC. This encodes CASSLLAGGPVYEQYF. The full variable domain, rest sourced from reference TRBV7-8 and TRBJ2-7, is GAGVSQSPRYKVAKRGQDVALRCDPISGHVSLFWYQQALGQGPEFLTYFQNEAQLDKSGLPSDRFFAERPEGSVSTLKIQRTQQEDSAVYLCASSLLAGGPVYEQYFGPGTRLTVT.

This clonotype was found many times. The chain employs TRBV20-1 and TRBJ2-3; TRBD2 agrees at 7 bases. The CDR3 loop spans 18 amino acids. Germline V gives CDR1 DFQATT, CDR2 SNEGSKA (reference sequence). V was clipped by 1 base and J by 3 bases; unmatched bases: 16. CDR3 sequence: CSARAGRAYRTWTDTQYF. The CDR3 DNA follows: TGCAGTGCTAGAGCTGGGAGGGCCTACCGTACTTGGACAGATACGCAGTATTTT.

The V gene is TRBV3-1, the J gene TRBJ2-3, with 8 bases that match TRBD2. The CDR3 has 14 amino acids. With V trimmed by 2 bases and J by 5 bases, 3 bases remained unmatched. Germline V gene lookup returns CDR1 LGHDT and CDR2 YNNKEL (reference sequence). CDR3 DNA: TGTGCCAGCAGCCAACTGGGACTAGTAGATACGCAGTATTTT. Its protein product is CASSQLGLVDTQYF.

This clonotype was observed many times. This sequence joins TRBV30 and TRBJ2-1; the D is unclear. This CDR3 has 17 residues. Germline-derived CDR1 and CDR2 are GTSNPN and SVGIG (reference sequence). The ends were cut back, 4 bases at V and 6 bases at J, with 25 bases in the middle. Written as DNA, the CDR3 is TGTGCCTGGAAGTTTACGGTATCCGGATTGCGTGGCAATGAGCAGTTCTTC. It codes for CAWKFTVSGLRGNEQFF. The variable domain in full, completed from reference TRBV30 and TRBJ2-1, reads SQTIHQWPATLVQPVGSPLSLECTVEGTSNPNLYWYRQAAGRGLQLLFYSVGIGQISSEVPQNLSASRPQDRQFILSSKKLLLSDSGFYLCAWKFTVSGLRGNEQFFGPGTRLTVL.

This clonotype was detected only once. The J gene is TRBJ1-2, the V gene TRBV28; no clear D. The CDR3 spans 14 residues. The V gene lost 2 bases and the J gene lost 3 bases, with 10 bases spanning the gap. Germline assignment: CDR1 MDHEN and CDR2 SYDVKM. The DNA of the CDR3 is TGTGCCAGCAGTTTAGAGTTGAGATACTATGGCTACACCTTC. This gives the protein CASSLELRYYGYTF.

As to this clonotype: This likely comes from a read error, as the CDR3 has no conserved phenylalanine or tryptophan at its end. The J gene is TRBJ2-1, the V gene TRBV24-1; 10 nucleotides align to TRBD2. In germline, CDR1 is KGHDR, CDR2 SFDVKD. This CDR3 is 17 amino acids long. V lost 5 bases, J lost 8 bases, and 14 bases stayed unmatched. As DNA, the CDR3 is TGTGCCACCAGTGCTTCGACGGGACTAGCGATACCCCATGAGCAGTTCCTC. The encoded protein is CATSASTGLAIPHEQFL.

The V gene is TRBV11-2, the J gene TRBJ2-3, with D hard to call. The length of the CDR3 is 11 residues. Per the germline V gene, CDR1 is SGHAT and CDR2 is FQNNGV. With 5 bases removed from V and 6 bases from J, the gap between germline ends came to 6 bases. The CDR3 sequence: CASSNHDTQYF. The CDR3 DNA is TGTGCCAGCAGCAATCACGATACGCAGTATTTT.

This clonotype occurred a few times. The rearrangement links TRBV12-3 or TRBV12-4 to TRBJ2-6; 10 nucleotides line up with TRBD1. The V and J ends lost 5 bases and 1 base, in that order; junction bases with no gene match: 8. The CDR3 is 18 amino acids. CDR3 region: CASSSGTGVISGANVLTF. DNA for the CDR3: TGTGCCAGCAGTAGCGGGACAGGGGTGATATCTGGGGCCAACGTCCTGACTTTC.

Ten or more counts support this clonotype. The rearrangement joins TRBV6-2 or TRBV6-3 to TRBJ2-7; 12 bases fit TRBD2. The germline V gene encodes CDR1 MNHEY and CDR2 SVGEGT. V lost 4 bases, J lost 3 bases, and 7 bases stayed unmatched. The CDR3 is 16 amino acids. CDR3 bases: TGTGCCAGCAGTTCCCCTAGCGGGAGGGCGGTCTACGAGCAGTACTTC. This sequence encodes CASSSPSGRAVYEQYF.

The CDR3 sequence: CASSSRGFEQYF. CDR3 nucleotide sequence: TGCGCCAGCAGCTCTCGGGGTTTCGAGCAGTACTTC. The chain combines TRBV4-1 with TRBJ2-7; weak D call: TRBD2 (5 bases). CDR1 and CDR2 (germline): MGHRA, YSYEKL. The CDR3 contains 12 residues. V shed 5 bases and J shed 6 bases, with 11 bases lying between them.

The gene calls are TRBV19 and TRBJ1-1, with a weak D call TRBD1 (5 bases). V lost 7 bases to trimming and J lost 4 bases, with 16 bases between them. The germline gives CDR1 LNHDA, CDR2 SQIVND (reference sequence). The CDR3 is 14 residues long. The CDR3 sequence is CASKQITGRTEAFF. In DNA, the CDR3 is TGTGCCAGTAAACAAATAACGGGGCGCACTGAAGCTTTCTTT.

This clonotype was observed a handful of times. The CDR3 DNA sequence: TGCAGTGACAGTCGGGGAAAAGAGACCCAGTACTTC. It translates to CSDSRGKETQYF. This chain connects TRBV20-1 to TRBJ2-5; D is possibly TRBD2 (5 bases). The CDR3 loop spans 12 amino acids. The V gene's germline CDR1 is DFQATT and CDR2 SNEGSKA (reference sequence). The ends were cut back, 7 bases at V and 3 bases at J, with 12 bases in the middle.